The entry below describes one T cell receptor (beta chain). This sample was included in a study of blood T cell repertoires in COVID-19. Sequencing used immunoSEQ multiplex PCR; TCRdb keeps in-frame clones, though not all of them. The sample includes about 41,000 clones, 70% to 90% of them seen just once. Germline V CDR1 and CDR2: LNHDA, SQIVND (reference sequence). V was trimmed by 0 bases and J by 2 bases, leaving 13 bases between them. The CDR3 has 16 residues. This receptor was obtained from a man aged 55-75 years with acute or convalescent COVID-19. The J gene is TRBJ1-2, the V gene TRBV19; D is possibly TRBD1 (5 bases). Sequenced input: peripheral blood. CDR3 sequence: CASSIDGGDLNYGYTF. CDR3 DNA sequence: TGTGCCAGTAGTATAGACGGAGGGGATTTGAACTATGGCTACACCTTC.